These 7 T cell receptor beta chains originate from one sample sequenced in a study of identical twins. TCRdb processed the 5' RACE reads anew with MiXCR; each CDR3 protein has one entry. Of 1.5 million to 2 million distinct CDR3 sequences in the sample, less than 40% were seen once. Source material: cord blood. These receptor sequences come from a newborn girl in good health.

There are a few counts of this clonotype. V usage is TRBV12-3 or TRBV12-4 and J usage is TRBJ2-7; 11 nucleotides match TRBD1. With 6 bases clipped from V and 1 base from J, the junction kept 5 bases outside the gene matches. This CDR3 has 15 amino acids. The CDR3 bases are TGTGCCAGCAGCCACGGACAGGGGGCATCCTACGAGCAGTACTTC. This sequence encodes CASSHGQGASYEQYF.

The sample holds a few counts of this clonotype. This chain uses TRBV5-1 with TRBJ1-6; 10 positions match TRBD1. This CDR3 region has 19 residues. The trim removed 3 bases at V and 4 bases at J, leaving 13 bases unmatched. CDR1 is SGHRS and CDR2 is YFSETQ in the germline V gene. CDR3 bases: TGCGCCAGCAGCTCGTCCGGGACAGGGGTTTCGAGATATAATTCACCCCTCCACTTT. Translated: CASSSSGTGVSRYNSPLHF.

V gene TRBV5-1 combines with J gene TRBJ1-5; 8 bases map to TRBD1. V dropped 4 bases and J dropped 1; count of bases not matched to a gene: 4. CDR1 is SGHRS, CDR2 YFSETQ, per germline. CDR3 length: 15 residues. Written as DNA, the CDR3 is TGCGCCAGCAGCCCTTGGACAGGGAGCAATCAGCCCCAGCATTTT. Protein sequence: CASSPWTGSNQPQHF. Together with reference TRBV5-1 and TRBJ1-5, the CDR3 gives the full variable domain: KAGVTQTPRYLIKTRGQQVTLSCSPISGHRSVSWYQQTPGQGLQFLFEYFSETQRNKGNFPGRFSGRQFSNSRSEMNVSTLELGDSALYLCASSPWTGSNQPQHFGDGTRLSIL.

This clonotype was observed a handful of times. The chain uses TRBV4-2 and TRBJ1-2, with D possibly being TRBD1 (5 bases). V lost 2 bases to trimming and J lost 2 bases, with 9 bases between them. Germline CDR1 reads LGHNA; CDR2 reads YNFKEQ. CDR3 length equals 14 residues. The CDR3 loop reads CASSQPRDNYGYTF. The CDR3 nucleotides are TGTGCCAGCAGCCAACCTCGGGACAACTATGGCTACACCTTC.

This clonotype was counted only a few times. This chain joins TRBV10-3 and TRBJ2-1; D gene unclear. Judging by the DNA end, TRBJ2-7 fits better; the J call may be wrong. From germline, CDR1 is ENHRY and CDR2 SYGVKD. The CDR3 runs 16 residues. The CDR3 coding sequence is TGTGCCATCAGTGAGGCCCGTCGACAATCCTACAATGAGCAGTACTTC. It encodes CAISEARRQSYNEQYF.

The CDR3 loop is CSAREKGSAFF. CDR3 sequence (DNA): TGCAGTGCTAGAGAGAAGGGCTCAGCTTTCTTT. The chain carries TRBV20-1 and TRBJ1-1; D uncertain. CDR1 is DFQATT, CDR2 SNEGSKA, per germline (reference sequence). The V and J ends lost 0 bases and 10 bases respectively, with 9 bases between them. This CDR3 is built from 11 residues.

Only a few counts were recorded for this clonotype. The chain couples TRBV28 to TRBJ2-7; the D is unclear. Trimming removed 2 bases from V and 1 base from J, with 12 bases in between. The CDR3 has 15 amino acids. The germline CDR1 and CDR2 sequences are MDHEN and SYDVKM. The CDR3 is CASSLHQVVSYEQYF. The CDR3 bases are TGTGCCAGCAGTTTACACCAGGTGGTTTCCTACGAGCAGTACTTC.